Sequencing of this TCR beta chain was carried out in a study of coeliac disease. This clone was seen only a few times. Its antigen is unknown. Whole-study findings and limits: Lower clonality than controls marked TRB and TRG repertoires from active celiac intraepithelial and lamina propria samples.

This table comes from immunoSEQ multiplex PCR, and its TCRdb copy is limited to in-frame clones, with some not included. This table holds roughly 7,000 clones, 55% to 65% found once. CDR3 size: 14 residues. CDR1 and CDR2 (germline): SNHLY, FYNNEI. Trimming stripped 8 bases from V and 8 bases from J, with 18 bases between. The specimen sequenced was lymphocytes from the gut lamina propria. The sequence came from a man in his sixties with celiac disease on a gluten-free diet. The chain links TRBV2 to TRBJ1-4; D is perhaps TRBD1 (6 bases). Here the CDR3 DNA reads TGTGCCAGCGCGAAGTCAGGGGCTTACGAAAAACTGTTTTTT. This translates into CASAKSGAYEKLFF. Using reference TRBV2 and TRBJ1-4 for the parts outside the CDR3, the full variable domain is EPEVTQTPSHQVTQMGQEVILRCVPISNHLYFYWYRQILGQKVEFLVSFYNNEISEKSEIFDDQFSVERPDGSNFTLKIRSTKLEDSAMYFCASAKSGAYEKLFFGSGTQLSVL.